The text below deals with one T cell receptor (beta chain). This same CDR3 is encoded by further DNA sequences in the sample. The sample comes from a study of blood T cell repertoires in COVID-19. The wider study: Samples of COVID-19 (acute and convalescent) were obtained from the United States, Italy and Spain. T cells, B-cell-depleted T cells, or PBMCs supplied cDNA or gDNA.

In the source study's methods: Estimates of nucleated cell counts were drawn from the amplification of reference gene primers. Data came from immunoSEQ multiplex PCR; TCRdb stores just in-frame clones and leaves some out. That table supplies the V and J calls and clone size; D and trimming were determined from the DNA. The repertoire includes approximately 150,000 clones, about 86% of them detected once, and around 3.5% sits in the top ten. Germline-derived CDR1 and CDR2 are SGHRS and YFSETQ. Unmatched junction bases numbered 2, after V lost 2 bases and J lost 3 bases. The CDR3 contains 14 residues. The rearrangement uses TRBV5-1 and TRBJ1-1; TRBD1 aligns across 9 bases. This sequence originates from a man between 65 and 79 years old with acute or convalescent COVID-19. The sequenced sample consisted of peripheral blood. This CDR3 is CASSLDRGDTEAFF. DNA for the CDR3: TGCGCCAGCAGCTTAGACAGGGGGGACACTGAAGCTTTCTTT.